This T cell receptor (beta chain) was sequenced during a study of OX40 agonist ivuxolimab in advanced cancers. For the study at large: A partial response was reached by three patients: one with hepatocellular carcinoma and two with cutaneous melanoma. General study results and limits: CD4+ T cells averaged fewer expanded clones than CD8+ T cells.

Germline CDR1 reads MRHNA; CDR2 reads SNTAGT. V was cut by 6 bases and J by 5 bases, with 4 bases left in between. There are 10 residues in the CDR3. A word on this clone: Its antigen is not known.

Measured with immunoSEQ multiplex PCR; TCRdb has only the in-frame clones, and not every one. The sample holds about 70,000 clones, roughly 90% seen once. This chain uses TRBV6-4 with TRBJ1-2; D is uncertain. The receptor comes from an adult with an advanced solid tumor such as melanoma, head and neck, liver or kidney cancer. The sequenced sample was CD4+ or CD8+ T cells sorted from blood, obtained in a trial of the OX40 agonist ivuxolimab. The CDR3 protein is CASSDYGYTF. The CDR3 DNA reads as TGTGCCAGCAGCGATTATGGCTACACCTTC.